The following is a TCR beta chain sequence with its context. This CDR3 spans 17 amino acids. The germline V and J ends were trimmed by 6 bases and 3 bases, with 20 bases remaining between them. The germline V gene has CDR1 MNHNY and CDR2 SVGAGI (reference sequence). This record belongs to a study of T cells after yellow fever vaccination. The study made its TCR cDNA through 5'RACE template switching. That step introduced a universal primer site along with UMIs. TCRdb passed the 5' RACE reads through MiXCR, listing each CDR3 protein once. The data contain about 300,000 distinct CDR3 sequences, 8.5% to 10% of them seen just once; the ten biggest clones take up around 3.4%.

This TCR was sampled from a young man who received the YFV17D yellow fever vaccine. The chain has TRBV6-6 and TRBJ1-4; weak D call: TRBD1 (5 bases). Source: CD4+ T cells sorted from PBMCs, taken 5 days after the yellow fever booster vaccination. The CDR3 DNA reads as TGTGCCAGCAGGGGACTGAACTTCCCGCGGGCTAATGAAAAACTGTTTTTT. This encodes CASRGLNFPRANEKLFF.